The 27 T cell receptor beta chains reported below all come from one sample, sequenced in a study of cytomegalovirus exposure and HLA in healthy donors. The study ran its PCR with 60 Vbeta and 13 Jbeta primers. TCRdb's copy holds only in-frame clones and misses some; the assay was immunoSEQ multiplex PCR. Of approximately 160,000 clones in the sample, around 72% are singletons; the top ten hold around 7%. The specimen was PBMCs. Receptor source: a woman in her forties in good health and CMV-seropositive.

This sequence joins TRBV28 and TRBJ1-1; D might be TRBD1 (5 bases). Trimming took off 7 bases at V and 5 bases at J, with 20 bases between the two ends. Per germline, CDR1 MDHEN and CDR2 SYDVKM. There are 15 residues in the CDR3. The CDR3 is CASIRAGRGLTEAFF. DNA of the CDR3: TGTGCCAGCATCAGGGCCGGACGGGGGTTGACTGAAGCTTTCTTT. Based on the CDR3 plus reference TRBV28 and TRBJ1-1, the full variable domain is DVKVTQSSRYLVKRTGEKVFLECVQDMDHENMFWYRQDPGLGLRLIYFSYDVKMKEKGDIPEGYSVSREKKERFSLILESASTNQTSMYLCASIRAGRGLTEAFFGQGTRLTVV.

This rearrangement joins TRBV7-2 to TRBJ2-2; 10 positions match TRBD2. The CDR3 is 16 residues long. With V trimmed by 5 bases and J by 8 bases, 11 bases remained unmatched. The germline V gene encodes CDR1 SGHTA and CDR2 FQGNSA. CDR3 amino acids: CASSPWASGGPGELFF. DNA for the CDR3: TGTGCCAGCAGCCCGTGGGCTAGCGGGGGCCCGGGGGAGCTGTTTTTT.

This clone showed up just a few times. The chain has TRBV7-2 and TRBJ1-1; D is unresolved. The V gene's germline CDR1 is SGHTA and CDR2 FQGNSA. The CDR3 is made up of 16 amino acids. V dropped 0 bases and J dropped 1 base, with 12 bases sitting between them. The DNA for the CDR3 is TGTGCCAGCAGCTTAGCGCTTAGCCTAGCGAACACTGAAGCTTTCTTT. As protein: CASSLALSLANTEAFF.

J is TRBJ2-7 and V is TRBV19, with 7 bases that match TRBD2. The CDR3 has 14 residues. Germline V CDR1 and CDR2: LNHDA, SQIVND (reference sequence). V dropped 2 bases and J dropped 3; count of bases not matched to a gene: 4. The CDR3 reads CASSIIAGVYEQYF. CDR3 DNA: TGTGCCAGTAGTATAATCGCGGGGGTCTACGAGCAGTACTTC.

In DNA, the CDR3 is TGCGCCAGCAGTGGAACGGAACCGGGACAGCGCTTATATGGCTACACCTTC. It is translated as CASSGTEPGQRLYGYTF. V usage is TRBV10-2 and J usage is TRBJ1-2; 7 bases agree with TRBD1. This CDR3 has 17 residues. Germline V CDR1 and CDR2: WSHSY, SAAADI. The V and J ends lost 4 bases and 5 bases, in that order; junction bases with no gene match: 16.

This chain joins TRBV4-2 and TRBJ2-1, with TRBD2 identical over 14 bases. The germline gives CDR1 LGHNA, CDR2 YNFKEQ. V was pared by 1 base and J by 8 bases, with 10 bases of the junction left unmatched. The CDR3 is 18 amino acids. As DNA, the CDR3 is TGTGCCAGCAGCCAAGTTCTGCCGGGACTAGCGGGGGCGGATGAGCAGTTCTTC. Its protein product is CASSQVLPGLAGADEQFF.

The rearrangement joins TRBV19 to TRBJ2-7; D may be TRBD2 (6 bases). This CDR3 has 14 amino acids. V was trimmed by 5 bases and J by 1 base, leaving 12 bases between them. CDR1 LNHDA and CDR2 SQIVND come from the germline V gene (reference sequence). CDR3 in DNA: TGTGCCAGTAGTTTCGGGGGAGGATCCTACGAGCAGTACTTC. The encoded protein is CASSFGGGSYEQYF. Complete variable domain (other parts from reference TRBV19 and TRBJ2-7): DGGITQSPKYLFRKEGQNVTLSCEQNLNHDAMYWYRQDPGQGLRLIYYSQIVNDFQKGDIAEGYSVSREKKESFPLTVTSAQKNPTAFYLCASSFGGGSYEQYFGPGTRLTVT.

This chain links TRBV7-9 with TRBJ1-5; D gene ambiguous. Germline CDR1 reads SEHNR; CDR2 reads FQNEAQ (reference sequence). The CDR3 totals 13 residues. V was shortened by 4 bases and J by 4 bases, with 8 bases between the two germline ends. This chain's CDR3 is CASSSAVNQPQHF. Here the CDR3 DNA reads TGTGCCAGCAGCTCCGCGGTGAATCAGCCCCAGCATTTT.

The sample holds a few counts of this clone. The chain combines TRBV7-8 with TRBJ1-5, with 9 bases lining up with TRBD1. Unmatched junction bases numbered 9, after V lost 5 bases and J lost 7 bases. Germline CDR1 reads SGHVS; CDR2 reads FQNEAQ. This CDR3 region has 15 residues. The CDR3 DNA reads TGTGCCAGCAGCACCCGTCGGACAGGGGACCAGCCCCAGCATTTT. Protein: CASSTRRTGDQPQHF.

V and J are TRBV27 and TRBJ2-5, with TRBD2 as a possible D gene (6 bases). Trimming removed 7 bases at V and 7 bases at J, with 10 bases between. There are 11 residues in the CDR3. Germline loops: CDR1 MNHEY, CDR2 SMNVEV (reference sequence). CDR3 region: CASTHGGTQYF. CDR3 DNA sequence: TGTGCCAGCACCCACGGGGGGACCCAGTACTTC.

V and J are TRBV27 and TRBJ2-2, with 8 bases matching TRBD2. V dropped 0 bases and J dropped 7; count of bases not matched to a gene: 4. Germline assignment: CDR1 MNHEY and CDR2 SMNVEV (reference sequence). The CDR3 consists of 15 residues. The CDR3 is CASSLSSGVIGELFF. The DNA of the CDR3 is TGTGCCAGCAGTTTATCTAGCGGGGTTATCGGGGAGCTGTTTTTT.

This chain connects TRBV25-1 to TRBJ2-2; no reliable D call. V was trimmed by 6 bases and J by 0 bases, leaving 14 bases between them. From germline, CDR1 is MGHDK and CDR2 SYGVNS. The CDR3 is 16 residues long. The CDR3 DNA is TGTGCCAGCAGACAACATGGCCAGGCGAACACCGGGGAGCTGTTTTTT. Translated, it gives CASRQHGQANTGELFF.

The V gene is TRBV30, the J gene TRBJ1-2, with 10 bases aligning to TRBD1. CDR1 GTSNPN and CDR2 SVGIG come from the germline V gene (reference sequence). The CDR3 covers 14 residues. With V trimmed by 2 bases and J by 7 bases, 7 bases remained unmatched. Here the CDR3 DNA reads TGTGCCTGGAGTCGTGGAGGACAGGGGGGTGGCTACACCTTC. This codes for CAWSRGGQGGGYTF.

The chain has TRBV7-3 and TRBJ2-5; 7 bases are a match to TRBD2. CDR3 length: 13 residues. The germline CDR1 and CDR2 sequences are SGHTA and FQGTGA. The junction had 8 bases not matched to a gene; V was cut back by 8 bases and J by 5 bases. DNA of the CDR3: TGTGCCAGCTCGGCGGGGGAGGGGGAGACCCAGTACTTC. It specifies CASSAGEGETQYF.

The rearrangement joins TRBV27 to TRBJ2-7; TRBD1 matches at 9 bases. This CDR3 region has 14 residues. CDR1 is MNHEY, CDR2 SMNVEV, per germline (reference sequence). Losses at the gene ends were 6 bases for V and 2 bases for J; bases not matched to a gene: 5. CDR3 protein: CASSRQGETYEQYF. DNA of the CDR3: TGTGCCAGCAGCCGACAGGGGGAGACCTACGAGCAGTACTTC.

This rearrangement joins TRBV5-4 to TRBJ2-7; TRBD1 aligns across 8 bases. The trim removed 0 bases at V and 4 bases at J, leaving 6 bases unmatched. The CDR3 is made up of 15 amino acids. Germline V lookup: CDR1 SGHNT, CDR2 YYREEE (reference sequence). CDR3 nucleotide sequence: TGTGCCAGCAGCTTGGGACAGGGGAACTCTTACGAGCAGTACTTC. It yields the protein CASSLGQGNSYEQYF. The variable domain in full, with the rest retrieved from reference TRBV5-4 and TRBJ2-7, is ETGVTQSPTHLIKTRGQQVTLRCSSQSGHNTVSWYQQALGQGPQFIFQYYREEENGRGNFPPRFSGLQFPNYSSELNVNALELDDSALYLCASSLGQGNSYEQYFGPGTRLTVT.

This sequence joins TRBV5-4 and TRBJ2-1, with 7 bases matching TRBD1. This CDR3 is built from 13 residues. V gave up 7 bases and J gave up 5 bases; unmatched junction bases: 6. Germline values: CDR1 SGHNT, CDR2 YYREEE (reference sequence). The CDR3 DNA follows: TGTGCCAGCTCCGGGGACAGTAACAATGAGCAGTTCTTC. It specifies CASSGDSNNEQFF.

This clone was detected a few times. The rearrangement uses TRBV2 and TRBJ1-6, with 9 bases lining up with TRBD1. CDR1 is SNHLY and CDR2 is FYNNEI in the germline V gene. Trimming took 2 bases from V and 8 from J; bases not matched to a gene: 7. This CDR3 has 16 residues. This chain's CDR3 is CASSERGDRVYSPLHF. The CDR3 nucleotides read TGTGCCAGCAGTGAAAGGGGGGACAGGGTCTATTCACCCCTCCACTTT.

CDR3 bases: TGTGCCAGCAGCCCAGGGGGGTGGTGGACAGGAGACAATGAGCAGTTCTTC. Translated: CASSPGGWWTGDNEQFF. The chain employs TRBV7-9 and TRBJ2-1; TRBD1 might be the D (7 bases). CDR1 and CDR2 (germline): SEHNR, FQNEAQ (reference sequence). There are 17 residues in the CDR3. Trimming pared 5 bases from V and 5 bases from J, leaving 22 bases between.

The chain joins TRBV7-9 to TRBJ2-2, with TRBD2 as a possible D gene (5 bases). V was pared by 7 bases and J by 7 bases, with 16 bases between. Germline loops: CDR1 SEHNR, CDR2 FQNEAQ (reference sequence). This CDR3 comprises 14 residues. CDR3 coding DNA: TGTGCCAGCACCCCTTCATCCCGGGGCGGGGAGCTGTTTTTT. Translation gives CASTPSSRGGELFF.

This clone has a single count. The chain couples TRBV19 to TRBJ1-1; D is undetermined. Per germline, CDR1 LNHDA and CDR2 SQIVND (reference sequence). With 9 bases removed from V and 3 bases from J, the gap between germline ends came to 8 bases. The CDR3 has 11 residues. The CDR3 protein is CASSRDTEAFF. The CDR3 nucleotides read TGTGCCAGCTCGCGGGACACTGAAGCTTTCTTT.

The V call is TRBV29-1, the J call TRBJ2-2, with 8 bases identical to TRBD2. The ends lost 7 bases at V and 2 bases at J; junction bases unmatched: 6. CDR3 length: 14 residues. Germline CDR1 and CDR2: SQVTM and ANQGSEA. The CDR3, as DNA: TGCAGCGGCCAGGCGGGGGGCAACACCGGGGAGCTGTTTTTT. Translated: CSGQAGGNTGELFF.

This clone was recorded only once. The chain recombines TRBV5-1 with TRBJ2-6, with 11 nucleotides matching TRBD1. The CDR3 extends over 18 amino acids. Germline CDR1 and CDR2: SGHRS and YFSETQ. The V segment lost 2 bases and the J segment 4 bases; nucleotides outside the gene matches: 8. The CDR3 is CASSFVGQGAGGANVLTF. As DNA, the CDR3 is TGCGCCAGCAGCTTCGTCGGACAGGGGGCGGGGGGGGCCAACGTCCTGACTTTC.

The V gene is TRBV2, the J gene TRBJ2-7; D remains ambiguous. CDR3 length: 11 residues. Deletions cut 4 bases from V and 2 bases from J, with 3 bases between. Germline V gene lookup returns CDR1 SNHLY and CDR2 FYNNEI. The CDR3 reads CASSATYEQYF. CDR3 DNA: TGTGCCAGCAGTGCAACCTACGAGCAGTACTTC. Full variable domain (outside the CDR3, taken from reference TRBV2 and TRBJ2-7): EPEVTQTPSHQVTQMGQEVILRCVPISNHLYFYWYRQILGQKVEFLVSFYNNEISEKSEIFDDQFSVERPDGSNFTLKIRSTKLEDSAMYFCASSATYEQYFGPGTRLTVT.

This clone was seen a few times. Written as DNA, the CDR3 is TGTGCCAGCACCCAACAGGGTTGGGGAAACATTCAGTACTTC. Amino acid sequence: CASTQQGWGNIQYF. The chain employs TRBV5-6 and TRBJ2-4; D might be TRBD1 (6 bases). Germline assignment: CDR1 SGHDT and CDR2 YYEEEE. The CDR3 length is 14 residues. Trimming cost V 6 bases and J 6 bases, with 16 bases left between them. The whole variable domain, remainder taken from reference TRBV5-6 and TRBJ2-4, is DAGVTQSPTHLIKTRGQQVTLRCSPKSGHDTVSWYQQALGQGPQFIFQYYEEEERQRGNFPDRFSGHQFPNYSSELNVNALLLGDSALYLCASTQQGWGNIQYFGAGTRLSVL.

The CDR3 DNA reads as TGTGCCAGCAGCTCCTTCAACACCCATAACTATGGCTACACCTTC. Translation gives CASSSFNTHNYGYTF. The chain recombines TRBV5-4 with TRBJ1-2; unclear D gene. Germline loops: CDR1 SGHNT, CDR2 YYREEE (reference sequence). The CDR3 totals 15 residues. Trimming removed 3 bases at V and 1 base at J, with 13 bases between. Full variable domain (remainder filled in from reference TRBV5-4 and TRBJ1-2): ETGVTQSPTHLIKTRGQQVTLRCSSQSGHNTVSWYQQALGQGPQFIFQYYREEENGRGNFPPRFSGLQFPNYSSELNVNALELDDSALYLCASSSFNTHNYGYTFGSGTRLTVV.

CDR3 in DNA: TGTGCCAGCAGCCACAGGGGAGGTATCCAGGGCTACACCTTC. This sequence encodes CASSHRGGIQGYTF. The rearrangement joins TRBV6-1 to TRBJ1-2; 7 nucleotides agree with TRBD1. The length of the CDR3 is 14 residues. CDR1 and CDR2 from the germline V gene are MNHNS and SASEGT. With V trimmed by 6 bases and J by 8 bases, 12 bases remained unmatched.